The following is a TCR beta chain sequence with its context. PCR involved 60 Vbeta and 13 Jbeta primers. TCRdb's copy holds only in-frame clones and misses some; the assay was immunoSEQ multiplex PCR. The sample has some 120,000 clones, more than 65% seen once; the top ten hold 13%. The entry originates in a study of cytomegalovirus exposure and HLA in healthy donors. The CDR3 spans 17 residues. V was clipped by 4 bases and J by 2 bases; unmatched bases: 15. Germline V gene lookup returns CDR1 SGHNT and CDR2 YYREEE (reference sequence). The source is a woman between 40 and 50 years old in good health and CMV-seropositive. Sequencing used PBMCs. The chain couples TRBV5-4 to TRBJ2-7; 7 bases agree with TRBD2. The CDR3, as DNA: TGTGCCAGCAGCCGGGCAGCTTGGACTAGTCAGGCCTACGAGCAGTACTTC. Translating gives CASSRAAWTSQAYEQYF.